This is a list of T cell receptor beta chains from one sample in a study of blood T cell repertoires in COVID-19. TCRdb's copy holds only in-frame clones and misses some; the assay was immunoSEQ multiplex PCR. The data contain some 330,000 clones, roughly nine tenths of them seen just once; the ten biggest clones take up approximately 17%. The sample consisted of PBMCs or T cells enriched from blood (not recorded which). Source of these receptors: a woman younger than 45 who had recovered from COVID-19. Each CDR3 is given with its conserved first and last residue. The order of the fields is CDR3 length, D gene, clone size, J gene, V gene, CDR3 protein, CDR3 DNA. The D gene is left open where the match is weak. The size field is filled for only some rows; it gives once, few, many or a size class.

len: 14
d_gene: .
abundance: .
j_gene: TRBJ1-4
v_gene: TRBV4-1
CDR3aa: CASSQVRGNEKLFF
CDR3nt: TGCGCCAGCAGCCAAGTACGAGGAAATGAAAAACTGTTTTTT

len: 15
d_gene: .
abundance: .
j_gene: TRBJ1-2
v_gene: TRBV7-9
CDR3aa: CASTSTFKPDYGYTF
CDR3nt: TGTGCCAGCACCTCGACATTTAAGCCTGACTATGGCTACACCTTC

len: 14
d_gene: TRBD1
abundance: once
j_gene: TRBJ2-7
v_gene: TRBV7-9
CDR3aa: CASSLAGQGYEQYF
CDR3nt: TGTGCCAGCAGCTTAGCTGGACAGGGGTACGAGCAGTACTTC

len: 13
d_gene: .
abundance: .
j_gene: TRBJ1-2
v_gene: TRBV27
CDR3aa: CASSPAGLGGYTF
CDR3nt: TGTGCCAGCAGTCCGGCAGGGTTAGGAGGCTACACCTTC

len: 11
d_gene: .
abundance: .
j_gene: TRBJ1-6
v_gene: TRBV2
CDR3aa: CASGRNSPLHF
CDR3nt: TGTGCCAGCGGGAGAAATTCACCCCTCCACTTT

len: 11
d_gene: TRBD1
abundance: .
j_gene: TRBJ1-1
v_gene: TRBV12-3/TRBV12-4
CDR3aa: CASGTGHEAFF
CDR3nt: TGTGCCAGCGGGACAGGTCATGAAGCTTTCTTT

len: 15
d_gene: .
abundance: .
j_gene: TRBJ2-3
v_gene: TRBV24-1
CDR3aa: CATSDFVEGGDTQYF
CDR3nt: TGTGCCACCAGTGATTTTGTTGAGGGGGGGGATACGCAGTATTTT

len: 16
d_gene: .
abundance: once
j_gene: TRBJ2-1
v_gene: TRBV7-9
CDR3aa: CASSLGGGISYNEQFF
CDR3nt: TGTGCCAGCAGCTTAGGCGGCGGGATCAGCTACAATGAGCAGTTCTTC

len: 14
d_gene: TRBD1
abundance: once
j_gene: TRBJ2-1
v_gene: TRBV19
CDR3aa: CASAIGQGRNEQFF
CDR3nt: TGTGCCAGCGCCATAGGACAGGGGCGGAATGAGCAGTTCTTC

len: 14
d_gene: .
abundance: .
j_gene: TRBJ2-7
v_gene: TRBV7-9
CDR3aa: CASSSDTKTYEQYF
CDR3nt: TGTGCCAGCAGCTCAGACACGAAAACCTACGAGCAGTACTTC

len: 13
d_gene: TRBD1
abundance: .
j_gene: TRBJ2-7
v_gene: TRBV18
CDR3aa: CASSPRDRDEQYF
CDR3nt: TGTGCCAGCTCACCACGTGACAGGGACGAGCAGTACTTC

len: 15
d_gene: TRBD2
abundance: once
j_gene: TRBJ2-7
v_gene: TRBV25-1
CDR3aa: CASSPRLAGKYEQYF
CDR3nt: TGTGCCAGCAGCCCCCGACTAGCGGGAAAGTACGAGCAGTACTTC

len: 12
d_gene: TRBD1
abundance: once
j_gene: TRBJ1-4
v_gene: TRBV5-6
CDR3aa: CASSRDREKLFF
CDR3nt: TGTGCCAGCAGCAGGGACAGGGAGAAACTGTTTTTT

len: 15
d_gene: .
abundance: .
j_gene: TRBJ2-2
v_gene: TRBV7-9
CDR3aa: CASSRAGPGTGELFF
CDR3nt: TGTGCCAGCAGTCGAGCGGGCCCGGGAACCGGGGAGCTGTTTTTT

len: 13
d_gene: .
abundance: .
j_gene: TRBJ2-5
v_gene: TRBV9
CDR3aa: CASSVRGEETQYF
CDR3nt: TGTGCCAGCAGCGTCAGGGGGGAGGAGACCCAGTACTTC

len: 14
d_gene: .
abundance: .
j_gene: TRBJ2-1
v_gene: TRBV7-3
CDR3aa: CASSFGLGRNEQFF
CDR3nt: TGTGCCAGCAGCTTTGGACTGGGGAGGAATGAGCAGTTCTTC

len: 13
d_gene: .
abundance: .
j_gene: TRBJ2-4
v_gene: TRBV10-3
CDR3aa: CAISEEVGAIQYF
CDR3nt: TGTGCCATCAGTGAAGAGGTGGGGGCCATTCAGTACTTC

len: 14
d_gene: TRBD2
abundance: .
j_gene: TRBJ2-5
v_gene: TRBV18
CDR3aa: CASSLTSGQETQYF
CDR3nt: TGTGCCAGCTCACTAACTAGCGGACAAGAGACCCAGTACTTC

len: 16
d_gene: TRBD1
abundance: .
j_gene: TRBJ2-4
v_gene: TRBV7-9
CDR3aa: CASSLGTDLAKNIQYF
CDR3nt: TGTGCCAGCAGTTTGGGGACAGACTTAGCCAAAAACATTCAGTACTTC

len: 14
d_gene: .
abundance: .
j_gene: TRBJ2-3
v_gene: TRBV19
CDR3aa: CASSFPGNTDTQYF
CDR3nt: TGTGCCAGTAGTTTTCCAGGGAATACAGATACGCAGTATTTT

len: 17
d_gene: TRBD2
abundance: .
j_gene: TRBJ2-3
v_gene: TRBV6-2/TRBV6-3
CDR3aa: CASSYGPSGRDTDTQYF
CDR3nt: TGTGCCAGCAGTTACGGTCCTAGCGGGAGGGACACAGATACGCAGTATTTT

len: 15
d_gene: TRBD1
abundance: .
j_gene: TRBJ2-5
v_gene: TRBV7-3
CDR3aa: CASSLIGDRGETQYF
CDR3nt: TGTGCCAGCAGCTTAATTGGGGACAGGGGAGAGACCCAGTACTTC

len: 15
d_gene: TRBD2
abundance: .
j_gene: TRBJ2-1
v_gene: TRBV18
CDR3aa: CASSAGTSGGNEQFF
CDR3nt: TGTGCCAGCTCAGCTGGGACTAGCGGGGGAAATGAGCAGTTCTTC

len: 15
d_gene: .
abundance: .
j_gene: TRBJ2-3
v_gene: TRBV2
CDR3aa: CASSETQARTDTQYF
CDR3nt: TGTGCCAGCAGTGAGACTCAAGCTCGCACAGATACGCAGTATTTT

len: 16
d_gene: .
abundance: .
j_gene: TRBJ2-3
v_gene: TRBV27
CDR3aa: CASSWSSGTSTDTQYF
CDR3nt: TGTGCCAGCAGTTGGTCCAGCGGAACCAGCACAGATACGCAGTATTTT

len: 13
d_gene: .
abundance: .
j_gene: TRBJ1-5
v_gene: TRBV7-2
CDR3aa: CASSFRDTQPQHF
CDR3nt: TGTGCCAGCAGCTTCAGGGATACTCAGCCCCAGCATTTT

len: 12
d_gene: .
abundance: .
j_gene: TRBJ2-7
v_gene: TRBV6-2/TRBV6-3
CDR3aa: CASSRRGYEQYF
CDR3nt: TGTGCCAGCAGCCGCCGGGGCTACGAGCAGTACTTC